This T cell receptor beta chain was obtained from a study of T-cell reconstitution after alpha-beta-depleted transplantation in children. After removal of 0 bases from V and 7 bases from J, the junction contained 4 bases not matched to a gene. Germline CDR1 is SGHAT and CDR2 is FQNNGV. The CDR3 totals 17 residues. The sample holds many counts of this clonotype. The antigen is undetermined. General study results and limits: Most T-cell counts and diversity one year after the transplant came from T cells that were newly produced. The origin of alpha-beta T cells about two months after transplant was reportedly several hundred expanded graft clones. Surviving thymic progenitors and recipient T cells were the source of high TCRbeta diversity at day 60 in some patients.

Unique molecular identifiers were incorporated when the TCRbeta library was constructed. TCRdb processed the PCR reads anew with MiXCR; each CDR3 protein has one entry. The sample has approximately 290,000 distinct CDR3 sequences, around 10% seen once; the top ten hold 20% to 30%. This TCR derives from a male patient aged 2-15 years who had a stem cell transplant for chronic granulomatous disease, so the T cells may come from the graft donor. This sequence joins TRBV11-2 and TRBJ2-1; 15 bases map to TRBD2. The specimen was peripheral blood, collected 180 days after TCRalphabeta/CD19-depleted stem cell transplant. The CDR3: CASSLDSGLAGGNEQFF. The CDR3 DNA reads as TGTGCCAGCAGCTTAGACTCTGGACTAGCGGGGGGGAATGAGCAGTTCTTC. The whole variable domain, remainder taken from reference TRBV11-2 and TRBJ2-1, is EAGVAQSPRYKIIEKRQSVAFWCNPISGHATLYWYQQILGQGPKLLIQFQNNGVVDDSQLPKDRFSAERLKGVDSTLKIQPAKLEDSAVYLCASSLDSGLAGGNEQFFGPGTRLTVL.